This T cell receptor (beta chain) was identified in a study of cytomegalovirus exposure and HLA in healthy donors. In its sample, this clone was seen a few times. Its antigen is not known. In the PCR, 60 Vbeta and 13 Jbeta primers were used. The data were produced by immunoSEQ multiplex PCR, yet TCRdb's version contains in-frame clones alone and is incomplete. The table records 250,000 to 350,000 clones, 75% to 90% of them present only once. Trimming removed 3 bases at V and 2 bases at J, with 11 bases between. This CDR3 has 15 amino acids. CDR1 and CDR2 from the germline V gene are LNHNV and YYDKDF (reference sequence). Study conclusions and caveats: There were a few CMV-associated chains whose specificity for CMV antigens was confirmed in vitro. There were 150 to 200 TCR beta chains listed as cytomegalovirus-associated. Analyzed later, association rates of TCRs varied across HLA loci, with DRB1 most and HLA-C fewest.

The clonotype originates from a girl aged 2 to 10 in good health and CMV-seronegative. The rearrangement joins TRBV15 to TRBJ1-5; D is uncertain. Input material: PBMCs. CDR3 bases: TGTGCCACCAGCAGTGGGAGGTCCGGCAATCAGCCCCAGCATTTT. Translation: CATSSGRSGNQPQHF.